This is a list of T cell receptor beta chains from one sample in a study of cytomegalovirus exposure and HLA in healthy donors. Clones were read by immunoSEQ multiplex PCR, and TCRdb kept only the in-frame ones, dropping some. Of more than 95,000 clones listed, about 90% are singletons. The specimen sequenced was PBMCs. The source is a woman under 30 in good health and CMV-seronegative. Both conserved end residues are trimmed from each CDR3.

>TRBV11-2|TRBJ1-1
ASSLTGRGTEAF
>TRBV5-1|TRBJ1-2
ASSRDTNYGYT
>TRBV5-1|TRBJ1-1
ASSLDRQGANTEAF
>TRBV15|TRBJ2-7
ATSRGGTGEGTIYEQY
>TRBV19|TRBJ1-1
ASRHRMGAGVTEAF
>TRBV27|TRBJ2-3
ASSPSVAWAPSDTQY
>TRBV4-1|TRBJ2-5
ASSQDSGGPEETQY
>TRBV27|TRBJ2-5
ASSPAGLAGPIRETQY
>TRBV6-6|TRBJ1-2
ASSPGGDYGYT
>TRBV7-8|TRBJ2-2
ASSYRTGGLTGELF
>TRBV10-2|TRBJ2-7
ASRQTGGYEQY
>TRBV18|TRBJ1-1
ASSPRRGEAF
>TRBV28|TRBJ1-1
ASSLLDRLNTEAF
>TRBV4-3|TRBJ2-1
ASSPGGVVAGQQF
>TRBV7-2|TRBJ2-7
ASSFREGAYEQY
>TRBV6-6|TRBJ1-2
ASSSGQGKVAYGYT
>TRBV30|TRBJ1-5
AWSQDNQPQH
>TRBV28|TRBJ1-1
ASSSKSTGVTEAF
>TRBV5-4|TRBJ1-2
ASSSGGRDYGYT
>TRBV9|TRBJ1-2
ASSVGGRSYGYT
>TRBV4-2|TRBJ1-5
ASSQEAGSYSNQPQH
>TRBV27|TRBJ1-5
ASSRRSGTGGRQPQH
>TRBV18|-
ASSPEGASGGEQY
>TRBV7-9|TRBJ2-5
ASSPETGRETQY
>TRBV6-1|TRBJ2-7
ASSERSPYEQY
>TRBV7-9|TRBJ2-1
ASRVAGDNEQF
>TRBV5-4|TRBJ2-2
ASSMDSNTGELF
>TRBV6-1|TRBJ2-7
ASSEARGGYEQY
>TRBV5-6|TRBJ2-7
ASSLLGRISGSSYEQY
>TRBV27|TRBJ2-7
ASSGEGYEQY
>TRBV4-3|TRBJ1-3
ASSHNLAGGNGNTIY
>TRBV9|TRBJ2-7
ASSGRTSGGAGYYEQY
>TRBV7-6|TRBJ2-7
ASSPWRDSYEQY
>TRBV6-5|TRBJ2-5
ASTGQGKETQY
>TRBV2|TRBJ1-2
ASTETPTGGSVLYGYT
>TRBV5-1|TRBJ2-1
ASLSPSSYNEQF
>TRBV4-1|TRBJ2-3
ASSQGPSADTQY
>TRBV5-1|TRBJ2-3
AMDTRDRATDTQY
>TRBV5-1|TRBJ2-1
ASSSQGGGTQQEQF
>TRBV5-8|TRBJ2-5
ASSPKRQLAGVETQY